A selection of T cell receptor beta chains follows, all from one sample in a study of blood T cells in healthy people across ages. TCRdb used MiXCR to reprocess the 5' RACE reads, holding one entry per CDR3 protein. The sample contains 1,800,000 or so distinct CDR3 sequences, about two fifths of which appear only once. The material sequenced was blood. Receptor source: a human donor in good health. The CDR3 runs from the conserved cysteine through the conserved F or W. The order of the fields is J gene, V gene, D gene, clone size, CDR3 protein, CDR3 DNA. D genes are given only for firm matches. Rows give clone size only sometimes, using once, few, many, or a class for an expanded clone.

J gene: TRBJ2-7
V gene: TRBV4-3
D gene: TRBD1
clone size: .
CDR3 protein: CASSQELGTGWGEQYF
CDR3 DNA: TGCGCCAGCAGCCAAGAACTGGGGACAGGGTGGGGCGAGCAGTACTTC

J gene: TRBJ2-7
V gene: TRBV14
D gene: .
clone size: few
CDR3 protein: CASSLYAYEQYF
CDR3 DNA: TGTGCCAGCAGCCTATATGCCTACGAGCAGTACTTC

J gene: TRBJ1-5
V gene: TRBV16
D gene: .
clone size: .
CDR3 protein: CASSQGLSGSPQHF
CDR3 DNA: TGTGCCAGCAGCCAAGGTCTCAGTGGGTCTCCCCAGCATTTT

J gene: TRBJ1-6
V gene: TRBV7-2
D gene: .
clone size: .
CDR3 protein: CASSFNGGYNSPLHF
CDR3 DNA: TGTGCCAGCAGCTTCAACGGGGGCTATAATTCACCCCTCCACTTT

J gene: TRBJ1-4
V gene: TRBV20-1
D gene: TRBD1
clone size: few
CDR3 protein: CSARGSNEKLFF
CDR3 DNA: TGCAGTGCCAGGGGGTCTAATGAAAAACTGTTTTTT

J gene: TRBJ1-1
V gene: TRBV15
D gene: .
clone size: .
CDR3 protein: CATSRDLTENTEAFF
CDR3 DNA: TGTGCCACCAGCAGAGATCTCACCGAGAACACTGAAGCTTTCTTT

J gene: TRBJ1-5
V gene: TRBV4-1
D gene: TRBD1
clone size: .
CDR3 protein: CASSQSGTGRQPQHF
CDR3 DNA: TGCGCCAGCAGCCAATCCGGGACAGGGCGTCAGCCCCAGCATTTT

J gene: TRBJ2-7
V gene: TRBV20-1
D gene: .
clone size: .
CDR3 protein: CSARDPSSHLAVGEQYF
CDR3 DNA: TGCAGTGCTAGAGATCCGTCGAGTCATCTCGCAGTAGGCGAGCAGTACTTC

J gene: TRBJ2-7
V gene: TRBV12-3/TRBV12-4
D gene: .
clone size: few
CDR3 protein: CASSFQGGRGEQYF
CDR3 DNA: TGTGCCAGCAGTTTCCAGGGGGGCCGGGGAGAGCAGTACTTC

J gene: TRBJ2-1
V gene: TRBV7-2
D gene: TRBD2
clone size: .
CDR3 protein: CASSPPGSGGNNEQFF
CDR3 DNA: TGTGCCAGCAGCCCCCCCGGGAGCGGGGGGAACAATGAGCAGTTCTTC

J gene: TRBJ1-1
V gene: TRBV12-3/TRBV12-4
D gene: TRBD1
clone size: .
CDR3 protein: CASSTDRGYTEAFF
CDR3 DNA: TGTGCCAGCAGTACGGACAGGGGGTATACTGAAGCTTTCTTT

J gene: TRBJ2-2
V gene: TRBV5-1
D gene: TRBD1
clone size: once
CDR3 protein: CASSKDRGSNTGELFF
CDR3 DNA: TGCGCCAGCAGCAAGGACAGGGGATCGAACACCGGGGAGCTGTTTTTT

J gene: TRBJ1-1
V gene: TRBV30
D gene: .
clone size: .
CDR3 protein: CAWSVMTGEAFF
CDR3 DNA: TGTGCCTGGAGTGTAATGACAGGAGAAGCTTTCTTT

J gene: TRBJ1-5
V gene: TRBV4-3
D gene: .
clone size: .
CDR3 protein: CASSQDRTGPTPQHF
CDR3 DNA: TGCGCCAGCAGCCAAGATAGGACCGGACCAACGCCCCAGCATTTT

J gene: TRBJ2-5
V gene: TRBV5-6
D gene: TRBD1
clone size: .
CDR3 protein: CASSLPGQGAEETQYF
CDR3 DNA: TGTGCCAGCAGCCTTCCGGGACAGGGGGCGGAAGAGACCCAGTACTTC

J gene: TRBJ1-1
V gene: TRBV4-3
D gene: TRBD1
clone size: .
CDR3 protein: CASSPRSTGGAAGAEAFF
CDR3 DNA: TGCGCCAGCAGCCCGAGGAGTACAGGGGGCGCGGCCGGCGCTGAAGCTTTCTTT

J gene: TRBJ2-1
V gene: TRBV7-8
D gene: .
clone size: few
CDR3 protein: CASSLRDPNQFNEQFF
CDR3 DNA: TGTGCCAGCAGCTTACGCGACCCGAATCAATTTAATGAGCAGTTCTTC

J gene: TRBJ2-3
V gene: TRBV11-3
D gene: .
clone size: .
CDR3 protein: CASSWVVTVTQYF
CDR3 DNA: TGTGCCAGCAGCTGGGTTGTGACAGTTACGCAGTATTTT

J gene: TRBJ1-5
V gene: TRBV12-3/TRBV12-4
D gene: .
clone size: few
CDR3 protein: CASSFRRGRTLDSNQPQHF
CDR3 DNA: TGTGCCAGCAGTTTTAGGCGGGGTAGGACACTTGATAGCAATCAGCCCCAGCATTTT

J gene: TRBJ2-5
V gene: TRBV20-1
D gene: .
clone size: .
CDR3 protein: CSARVGDGRETQYF
CDR3 DNA: TGCAGTGCTCGAGTCGGGGACGGTCGGGAGACCCAGTACTTC

J gene: TRBJ2-1
V gene: TRBV7-2
D gene: .
clone size: few
CDR3 protein: CASSSGTFNEQFF
CDR3 DNA: TGTGCCAGCAGCTCCGGGACATTCAATGAGCAGTTCTTC

J gene: TRBJ2-3
V gene: TRBV7-2
D gene: .
clone size: .
CDR3 protein: CASSLISGATDTQYF
CDR3 DNA: TGTGCCAGCAGCTTAATATCCGGGGCGACCGATACGCAGTATTTT

J gene: TRBJ2-1
V gene: TRBV6-5
D gene: .
clone size: .
CDR3 protein: CASSYSADEWYNEQFF
CDR3 DNA: TGTGCCAGCAGTTACTCGGCCGATGAATGGTACAATGAGCAGTTCTTC

J gene: TRBJ2-3
V gene: TRBV4-3
D gene: .
clone size: few
CDR3 protein: CASSQDSADTQYF
CDR3 DNA: TGCGCCAGCAGCCAAGATAGTGCAGATACGCAGTATTTT

J gene: TRBJ2-7
V gene: TRBV18
D gene: .
clone size: many
CDR3 protein: CASSQDRGGEQYF
CDR3 DNA: TGTGCCAGCAGCCAAGATAGGGGCGGAGAGCAGTACTTC

J gene: TRBJ2-3
V gene: TRBV12-5
D gene: TRBD2
clone size: .
CDR3 protein: CASGPRGLAGDNTQYF
CDR3 DNA: TGTGCTAGTGGTCCGAGAGGACTAGCGGGCGATAATACGCAGTATTTT

J gene: TRBJ2-3
V gene: TRBV5-1
D gene: .
clone size: .
CDR3 protein: CASSWSRSTDTQYF
CDR3 DNA: TGCGCCAGCAGCTGGTCGAGGAGCACAGATACGCAGTATTTT

J gene: TRBJ1-2
V gene: TRBV7-2
D gene: .
clone size: few
CDR3 protein: CASSFRTAHYGYTF
CDR3 DNA: TGTGCCAGCAGCTTTAGGACAGCACACTATGGCTACACCTTC

J gene: TRBJ2-4
V gene: TRBV27
D gene: .
clone size: few
CDR3 protein: CASRAPGDIQYF
CDR3 DNA: TGTGCCAGCAGGGCACCCGGGGACATTCAGTACTTC

J gene: TRBJ1-5
V gene: TRBV7-2
D gene: .
clone size: .
CDR3 protein: CASSPQPDRNQPQHF
CDR3 DNA: TGTGCCAGCAGCCCACAACCGGACAGAAATCAGCCCCAGCATTTT

J gene: TRBJ1-6
V gene: TRBV20-1
D gene: .
clone size: .
CDR3 protein: CSARDLRDGSPLHF
CDR3 DNA: TGCAGTGCTAGAGATCTCAGGGATGGTTCACCCCTCCACTTT

J gene: TRBJ2-2
V gene: TRBV7-8
D gene: TRBD1
clone size: .
CDR3 protein: CASSWGTGGELFF
CDR3 DNA: TGTGCCAGCAGCTGGGGGACAGGGGGGGAGCTGTTTTTT

J gene: TRBJ1-2
V gene: TRBV7-3
D gene: .
clone size: .
CDR3 protein: CASSLTAGDYYGYTF
CDR3 DNA: TGTGCCAGCAGCTTAACGGCAGGGGACTACTATGGCTACACCTTC

J gene: TRBJ2-6
V gene: TRBV7-2
D gene: .
clone size: .
CDR3 protein: CASSPTGGAFFTGANVLTF
CDR3 DNA: TGTGCCAGCAGCCCCACAGGGGGGGCGTTTTTCACTGGGGCCAACGTCCTGACTTTC

J gene: TRBJ2-1
V gene: TRBV6-2/TRBV6-3
D gene: .
clone size: .
CDR3 protein: CAISFGDEQFF
CDR3 DNA: TGTGCCATCTCCTTCGGGGATGAGCAGTTCTTC

J gene: TRBJ2-7
V gene: TRBV7-2
D gene: .
clone size: few
CDR3 protein: CASSLNNGYEQYF
CDR3 DNA: TGTGCCAGCAGCTTAAACAACGGCTACGAGCAGTACTTC

J gene: TRBJ2-7
V gene: TRBV10-3
D gene: .
clone size: .
CDR3 protein: CAISEVYEQYF
CDR3 DNA: TGTGCCATCAGTGAAGTCTACGAGCAGTACTTC